What follows is one TCR beta chain and its context. The antigen remains unidentified. Germline values: CDR1 SGHDT, CDR2 YYEEEE. V trimming: 4 bases; J trimming: 9 bases; junction bases outside the gene matches: 6. The CDR3 sequence is 13 residues long. The method was immunoSEQ multiplex PCR; TCRdb's version includes in-frame clones alone and lacks a portion of them. The sample shows approximately 120,000 clones, roughly 88% of them seen only once. This record belongs to a study of T cell responses to AZD1222 COVID-19 vaccine. Whole-study results and caveats: Spike-wide vaccine-associated CD4 TCRs dominated at 160-218 and 743-854.

The rearrangement joins TRBV5-6 to TRBJ1-3, with 8 bases lining up with TRBD1. The source material was peripheral blood, sampled on day 0 of MenACWY control vaccination. This receptor was taken from an adult in good health. The DNA of the CDR3 is TGTGCCAGCAGCGCGACAGGGGCGGGCACCATATATTTT. It encodes CASSATGAGTIYF.